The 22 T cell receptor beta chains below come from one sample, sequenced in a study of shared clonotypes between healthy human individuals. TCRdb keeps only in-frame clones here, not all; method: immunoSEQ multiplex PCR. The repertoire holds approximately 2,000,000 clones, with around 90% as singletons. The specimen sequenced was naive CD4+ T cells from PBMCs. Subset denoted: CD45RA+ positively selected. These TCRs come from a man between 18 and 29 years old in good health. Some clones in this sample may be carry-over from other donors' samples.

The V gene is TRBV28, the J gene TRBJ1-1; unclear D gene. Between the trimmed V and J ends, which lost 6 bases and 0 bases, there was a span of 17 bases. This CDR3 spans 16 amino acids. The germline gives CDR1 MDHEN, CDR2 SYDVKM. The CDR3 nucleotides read TGTGCCAGCAGCGGCTGGGAGGGCTCTATGAACACTGAAGCTTTCTTT. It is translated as CASSGWEGSMNTEAFF.

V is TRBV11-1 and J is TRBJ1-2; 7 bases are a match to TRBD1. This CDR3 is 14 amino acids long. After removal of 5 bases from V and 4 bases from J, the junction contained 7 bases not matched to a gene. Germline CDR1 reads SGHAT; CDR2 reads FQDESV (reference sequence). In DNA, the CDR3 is TGTGCCAGCAGCCACCCGGGACAGTCCTATGGCTACACCTTC. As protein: CASSHPGQSYGYTF. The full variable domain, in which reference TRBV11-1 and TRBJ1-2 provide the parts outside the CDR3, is EAEVAQSPRYKITEKSQAVAFWCDPISGHATLYWYRQILGQGPELLVQFQDESVVDDSQLPKDRFSAERLKGVDSTLKIQPAELGDSAMYLCASSHPGQSYGYTFGSGTRLTVV.

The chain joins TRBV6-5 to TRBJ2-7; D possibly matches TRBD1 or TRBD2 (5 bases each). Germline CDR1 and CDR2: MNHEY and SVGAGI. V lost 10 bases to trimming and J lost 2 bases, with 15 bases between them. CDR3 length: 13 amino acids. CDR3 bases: TGTGCCACCGGGACCCTCCAACCCTACGAGCAGTACTTC. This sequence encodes CATGTLQPYEQYF.

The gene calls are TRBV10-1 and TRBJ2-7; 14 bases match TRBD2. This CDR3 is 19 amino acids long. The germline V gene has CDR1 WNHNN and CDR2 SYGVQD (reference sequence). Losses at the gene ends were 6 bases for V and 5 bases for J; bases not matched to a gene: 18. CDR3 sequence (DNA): TGCGCCAGCAGCCCGGGACTAGCGGGAGAGCACCTTCGGGACAACGAGCAGTACTTC. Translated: CASSPGLAGEHLRDNEQYF.

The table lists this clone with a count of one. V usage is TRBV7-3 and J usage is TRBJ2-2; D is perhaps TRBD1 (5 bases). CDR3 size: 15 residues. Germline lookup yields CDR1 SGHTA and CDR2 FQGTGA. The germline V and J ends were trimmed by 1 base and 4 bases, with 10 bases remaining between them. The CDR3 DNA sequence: TGTGCCAGCAGCTTAAGACAGACCCTCACCGGGGAGCTGTTTTTT. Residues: CASSLRQTLTGELFF.

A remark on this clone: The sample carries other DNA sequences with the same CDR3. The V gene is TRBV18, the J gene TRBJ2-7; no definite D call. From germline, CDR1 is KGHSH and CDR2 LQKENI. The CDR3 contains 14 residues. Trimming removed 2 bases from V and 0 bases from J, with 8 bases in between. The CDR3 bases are TGTGCCAGCTCACCAGGGCTCCTCTCCTACGAGCAGTACTTC. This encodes CASSPGLLSYEQYF.

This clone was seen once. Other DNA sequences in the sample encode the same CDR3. This chain's CDR3 is CASSLRMNTEAFF. Here the CDR3 DNA reads TGTGCCAGCAGCTTGAGGATGAACACTGAAGCTTTCTTT. The gene calls are TRBV7-9 and TRBJ1-1, with unresolved D. V was cut by 3 bases and J by 0 bases, with 5 bases left in between. Looked up from germline, CDR1 is SEHNR and CDR2 is FQNEAQ (reference sequence). The CDR3 spans 13 residues.

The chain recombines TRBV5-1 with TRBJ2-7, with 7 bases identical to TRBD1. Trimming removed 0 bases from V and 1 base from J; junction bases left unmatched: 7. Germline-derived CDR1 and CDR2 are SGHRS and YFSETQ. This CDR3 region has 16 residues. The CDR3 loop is CASSLAPPGQSYEQYF. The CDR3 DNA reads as TGCGCCAGCAGCTTGGCCCCCCCGGGACAGTCCTACGAGCAGTACTTC.

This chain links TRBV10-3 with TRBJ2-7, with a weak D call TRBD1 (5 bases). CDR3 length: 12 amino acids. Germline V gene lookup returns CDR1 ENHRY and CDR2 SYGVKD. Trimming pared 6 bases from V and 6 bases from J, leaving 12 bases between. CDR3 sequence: CAISLQGPEQYF. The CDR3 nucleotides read TGTGCCATCAGCCTCCAGGGTCCCGAGCAGTACTTC.

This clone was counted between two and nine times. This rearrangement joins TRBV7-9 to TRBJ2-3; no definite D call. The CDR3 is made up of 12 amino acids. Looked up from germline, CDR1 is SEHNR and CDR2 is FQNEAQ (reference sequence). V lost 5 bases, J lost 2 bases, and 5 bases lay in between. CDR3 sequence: CASSVDTDTQYF. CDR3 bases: TGTGCCAGCAGCGTAGACACAGATACGCAGTATTTT.

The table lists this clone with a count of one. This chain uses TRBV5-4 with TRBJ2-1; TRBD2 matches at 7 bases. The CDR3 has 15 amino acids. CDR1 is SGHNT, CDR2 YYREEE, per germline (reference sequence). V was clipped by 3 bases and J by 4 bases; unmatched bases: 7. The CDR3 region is CASSSRASGYNEQFF. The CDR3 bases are TGTGCCAGCAGCTCGAGGGCTAGCGGATACAATGAGCAGTTCTTC.

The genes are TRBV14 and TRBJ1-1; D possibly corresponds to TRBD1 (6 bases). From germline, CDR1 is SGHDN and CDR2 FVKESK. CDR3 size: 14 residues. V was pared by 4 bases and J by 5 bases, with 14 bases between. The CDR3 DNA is TGTGCCAGCAGCCTCGACAGGTATCGGACTGAAGCTTTCTTT. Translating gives CASSLDRYRTEAFF.

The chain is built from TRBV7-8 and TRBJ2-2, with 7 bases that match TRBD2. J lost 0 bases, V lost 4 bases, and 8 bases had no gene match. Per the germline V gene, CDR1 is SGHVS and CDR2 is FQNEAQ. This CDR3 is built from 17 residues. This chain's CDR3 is CASSWMNSGANTGELFF. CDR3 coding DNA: TGTGCCAGCAGCTGGATGAACAGCGGGGCGAACACCGGGGAGCTGTTTTTT.

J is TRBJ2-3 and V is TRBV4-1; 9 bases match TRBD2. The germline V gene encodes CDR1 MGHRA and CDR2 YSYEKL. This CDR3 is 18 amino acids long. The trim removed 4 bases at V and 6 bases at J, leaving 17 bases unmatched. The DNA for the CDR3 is TGCGCCAGCAGCCTCGCATCTAGCGGGGAGGGCCGGGGGGATACGCAGTATTTT. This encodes CASSLASSGEGRGDTQYF.

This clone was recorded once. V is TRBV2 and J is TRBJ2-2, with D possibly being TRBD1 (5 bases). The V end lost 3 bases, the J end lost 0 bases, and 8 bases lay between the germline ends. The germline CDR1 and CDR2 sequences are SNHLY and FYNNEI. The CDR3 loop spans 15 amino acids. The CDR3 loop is CASSDVRANTGELFF. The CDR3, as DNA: TGTGCCAGCAGTGACGTCAGGGCGAACACCGGGGAGCTGTTTTTT.

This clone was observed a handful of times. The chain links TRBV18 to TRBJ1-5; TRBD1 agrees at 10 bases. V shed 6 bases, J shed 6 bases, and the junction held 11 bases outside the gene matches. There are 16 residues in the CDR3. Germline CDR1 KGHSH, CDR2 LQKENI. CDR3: CASSTPGQGSSQPQHF. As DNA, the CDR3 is TGTGCCAGCTCCACTCCGGGACAGGGGTCTAGTCAGCCCCAGCATTTT.

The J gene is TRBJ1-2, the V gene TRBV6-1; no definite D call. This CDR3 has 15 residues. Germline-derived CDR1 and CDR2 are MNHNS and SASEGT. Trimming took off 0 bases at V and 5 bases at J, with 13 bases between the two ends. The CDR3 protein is CASSEALSGSYGYTF. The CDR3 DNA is TGTGCCAGCAGTGAAGCGCTATCGGGCAGTTATGGCTACACCTTC.

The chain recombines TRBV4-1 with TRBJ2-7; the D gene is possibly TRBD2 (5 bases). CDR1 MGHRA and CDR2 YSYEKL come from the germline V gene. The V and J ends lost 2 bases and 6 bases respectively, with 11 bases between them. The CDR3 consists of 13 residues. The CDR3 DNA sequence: TGCGCCAGCAGCCAATCCCGGGAAAGCGAGCAGTACTTC. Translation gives CASSQSRESEQYF.

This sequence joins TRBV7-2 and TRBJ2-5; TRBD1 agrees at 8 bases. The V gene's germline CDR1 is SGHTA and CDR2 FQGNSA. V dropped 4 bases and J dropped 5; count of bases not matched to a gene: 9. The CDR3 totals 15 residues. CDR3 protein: CASSSINRGYETQYF. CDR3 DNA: TGTGCCAGCAGCTCTATAAACAGGGGGTACGAGACCCAGTACTTC.

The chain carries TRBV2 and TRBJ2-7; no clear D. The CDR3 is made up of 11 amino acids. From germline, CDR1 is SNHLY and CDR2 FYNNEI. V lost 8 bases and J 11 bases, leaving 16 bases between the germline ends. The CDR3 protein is CASALDRVKYF. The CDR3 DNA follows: TGTGCCAGCGCCTTGGACCGCGTGAAGTACTTC.

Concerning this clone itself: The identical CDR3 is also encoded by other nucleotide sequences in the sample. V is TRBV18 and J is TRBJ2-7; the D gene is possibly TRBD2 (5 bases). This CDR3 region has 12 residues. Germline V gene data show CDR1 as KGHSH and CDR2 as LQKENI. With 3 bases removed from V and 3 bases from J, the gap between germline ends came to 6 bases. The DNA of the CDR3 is TGTGCCAGCTCACCTGGAGGCTACGAGCAGTACTTC. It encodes CASSPGGYEQYF.

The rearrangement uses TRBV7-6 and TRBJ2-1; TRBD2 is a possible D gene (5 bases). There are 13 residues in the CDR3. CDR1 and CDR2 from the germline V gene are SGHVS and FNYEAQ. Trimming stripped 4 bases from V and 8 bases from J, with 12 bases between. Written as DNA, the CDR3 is TGTGCCAGCAGCTCCGGAGGAGTGGATGAGCAGTTCTTC. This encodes CASSSGGVDEQFF.